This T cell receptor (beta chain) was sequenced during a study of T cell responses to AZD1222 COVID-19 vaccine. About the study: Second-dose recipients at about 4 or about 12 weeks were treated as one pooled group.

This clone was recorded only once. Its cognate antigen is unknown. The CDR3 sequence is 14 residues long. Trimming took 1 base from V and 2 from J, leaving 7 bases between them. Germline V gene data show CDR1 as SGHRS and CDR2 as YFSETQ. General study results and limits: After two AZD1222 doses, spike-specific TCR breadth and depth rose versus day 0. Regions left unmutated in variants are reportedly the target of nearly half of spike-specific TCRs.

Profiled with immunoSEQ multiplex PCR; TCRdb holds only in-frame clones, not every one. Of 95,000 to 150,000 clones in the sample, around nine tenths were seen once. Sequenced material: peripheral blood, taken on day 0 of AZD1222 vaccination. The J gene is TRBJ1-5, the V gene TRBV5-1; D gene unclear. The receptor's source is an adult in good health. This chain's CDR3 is CASSLSYGNQPQHF. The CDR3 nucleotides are TGCGCCAGCAGCTTGTCCTATGGCAATCAGCCCCAGCATTTT. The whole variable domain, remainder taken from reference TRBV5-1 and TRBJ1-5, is KAGVTQTPRYLIKTRGQQVTLSCSPISGHRSVSWYQQTPGQGLQFLFEYFSETQRNKGNFPGRFSGRQFSNSRSEMNVSTLELGDSALYLCASSLSYGNQPQHFGDGTRLSIL.